This T cell receptor beta chain was sequenced for a study of blood T cell repertoires in COVID-19. TCRdb keeps only in-frame clones here, not all; method: immunoSEQ multiplex PCR. The data contain 150,000 to 200,000 clones, 80% to 90% of them singletons. This clonotype was sampled from a woman in her 70s with COVID-19, enrolled during active disease. The sample consisted of peripheral blood.

The CDR3 here is CASSLGDWRGRQPQHF. CDR3 nucleotide sequence: TGTGCCAGCAGCTTAGGAGACTGGCGGGGGAGACAGCCCCAGCATTTT. The chain has TRBV7-2 and TRBJ1-5; possible D gene TRBD1, 5 bases. Germline V gene data show CDR1 as SGHTA and CDR2 as FQGNSA. V dropped 1 base and J dropped 7 bases, with 17 bases sitting between them. The CDR3 runs to 16 residues. The whole variable domain, filled in from reference TRBV7-2 and TRBJ1-5, reads GAGVSQSPSNKVTEKGKDVELRCDPISGHTALYWYRQSLGQGLEFLIYFQGNSAPDKSGLPSDRFSAERTGGSVSTLTIQRTQQEDSAVYLCASSLGDWRGRQPQHFGDGTRLSIL.